This TCR beta chain stems from a study of shared clonotypes between healthy human individuals. A word on this clone: Its antigen is unknown.

Deep-level running was used for the assay. The DNA input per sorted-subset replicate PCR was about 190 ng, corresponding to around 30,000 T cell genomes. The method was immunoSEQ multiplex PCR; TCRdb's version includes in-frame clones alone and lacks a portion of them. Of approximately 840,000 clones listed, about 97% are singletons. Positive CCR7 selection of CD45RO-negative cells yielded the naive CD8 cells, and terminally differentiated effector memory CD45RA+ cells were excluded. Germline values: CDR1 SGHTS, CDR2 YDEGEE. The CDR3 has 16 residues. V lost 0 bases to trimming and J lost 7 bases, with 17 bases between them. Study results and caveats: In general, naive subsets displayed greater estimated richness than memory subsets did.

Sequencing used naive CD8+ T cells sorted from blood. V is TRBV5-8 and J is TRBJ1-5; possible D gene TRBD1, 5 bases. The TCR was taken from a man aged 30-40 years in good health. The CDR3 DNA sequence: TGTGCCAGCAGCTTGGCCATAAGGGACCTCACGCAGCCCCAGCATTTT. Its translation is CASSLAIRDLTQPQHF. Using reference TRBV5-8 and TRBJ1-5 for the parts outside the CDR3, the full variable domain is EAGVTQSPTHLIKTRGQQATLRCSPISGHTSVYWYQQALGLGLQFLLWYDEGEERNRGNFPPRFSGRQFPNYSSELNVNALELEDSALYLCASSLAIRDLTQPQHFGDGTRLSIL.